These 21 T cell receptor beta chains came from one sample sequenced in a study of blood T cell repertoires in COVID-19. Assay: immunoSEQ multiplex PCR; the TCRdb copy retains only in-frame clones and omits some. The table records around 64,000 clones, roughly 89% of them present only once. Sequencing was carried out using peripheral blood. The source of these receptors is a human donor in a cohort sampled during active COVID-19.

J is TRBJ2-1 and V is TRBV6-2 or TRBV6-3; 10 positions agree with TRBD2. V shed 4 bases and J 4 bases; nucleotides not matched to a gene: 4. Germline CDR1 and CDR2: MNHEY and SVGEGT. This CDR3 spans 15 amino acids. The DNA for the CDR3 is TGTGCCAGCAGTTCCTTAGCGGGGGGTTACAATGAGCAGTTCTTC. Encoded protein: CASSSLAGGYNEQFF.

The chain uses TRBV5-1 and TRBJ2-1; D possibly corresponds to TRBD1 (6 bases). The V and J ends lost 4 bases and 5 bases respectively, with 10 bases between them. The CDR3 runs 13 residues. Germline V gene lookup returns CDR1 SGHRS and CDR2 YFSETQ. The CDR3 region is CASSVDSHNEQFF. The DNA for the CDR3 is TGCGCCAGCAGCGTGGACAGCCACAATGAGCAGTTCTTC.

This chain uses TRBV4-3 with TRBJ2-6; 9 nucleotides line up with TRBD2. CDR1 and CDR2 (germline): LGHNA, YSLEER. There are 21 residues in the CDR3. The ends lost 0 bases at V and 0 bases at J; junction bases unmatched: 12. CDR3 in DNA: TGCGCCAGCAGCCAAGAGTTTGGTAGCGGGGGAGCTCTCTCTGGGGCCAACGTCCTGACTTTC. This sequence encodes CASSQEFGSGGALSGANVLTF.

The chain combines TRBV7-9 with TRBJ2-7; D is possibly TRBD1 (5 bases). The CDR3 is 12 residues long. From germline, CDR1 is SEHNR and CDR2 FQNEAQ (reference sequence). The germline V and J ends were trimmed by 3 bases and 4 bases, with 7 bases remaining between them. The CDR3 spells CASSFQGYEQYF. CDR3 in DNA: TGTGCCAGCAGCTTCCAGGGTTACGAGCAGTACTTC. The variable domain in full, completed from reference TRBV7-9 and TRBJ2-7, reads DTGVSQNPRHKITKRGQNVTFRCDPISEHNRLYWYRQTLGQGPEFLTYFQNEAQLEKSRLLSDRFSAERPKGSFSTLEIQRTEQGDSAMYLCASSFQGYEQYFGPGTRLTVT.

The chain combines TRBV19 with TRBJ2-5, with TRBD1 identical over 7 bases. The CDR3 spans 12 residues. Trimming took 1 base from V and 9 from J; bases not matched to a gene: 2. The V gene's germline CDR1 is LNHDA and CDR2 SQIVND (reference sequence). CDR3 region: CASSIGQGSQYF. As DNA, the CDR3 is TGTGCCAGTAGTATAGGACAGGGCTCCCAGTACTTC.

The chain employs TRBV11-1 and TRBJ2-7, with TRBD1 as a possible D gene (6 bases). There are 15 residues in the CDR3. Per the germline V gene, CDR1 is SGHAT and CDR2 is FQDESV (reference sequence). Trimming left V 5 bases short and J 4 bases short, with 18 bases between. CDR3 sequence: CASSRQRGHRYEQYF. DNA for the CDR3: TGTGCCAGCAGCCGGCAACGGGGACATAGGTACGAGCAGTACTTC. The whole variable domain, filled in from reference TRBV11-1 and TRBJ2-7, reads EAEVAQSPRYKITEKSQAVAFWCDPISGHATLYWYRQILGQGPELLVQFQDESVVDDSQLPKDRFSAERLKGVDSTLKIQPAELGDSAMYLCASSRQRGHRYEQYFGPGTRLTVT.

The chain combines TRBV18 with TRBJ2-7, with 8 nucleotides matching TRBD2. The V segment lost 3 bases and the J segment 2 bases; nucleotides outside the gene matches: 3. Germline assignment: CDR1 KGHSH and CDR2 LQKENI. The CDR3 sequence is 14 residues long. CDR3 residues: CASSPAGGAYEQYF. CDR3 sequence (DNA): TGTGCCAGCTCACCGGCGGGGGGAGCCTACGAGCAGTACTTC. The variable domain in full, with the rest retrieved from reference TRBV18 and TRBJ2-7, is NAGVMQNPRHLVRRRGQEARLRCSPMKGHSHVYWYRQLPEEGLKFMVYLQKENIIDESGMPKERFSAEFPKEGPSILRIQQVVRGDSAAYFCASSPAGGAYEQYFGPGTRLTVT.

J is TRBJ2-6 and V is TRBV24-1; 9 bases are a match to TRBD1. The V and J ends lost 4 bases and 4 bases, in that order; junction bases with no gene match: 7. This CDR3 is built from 17 residues. In germline, CDR1 is KGHDR, CDR2 SFDVKD. The CDR3 coding sequence is TGTGCCACCAGTGACCAAGGACAGGGGCTAGGGGCCAACGTCCTGACTTTC. Its protein is CATSDQGQGLGANVLTF.

CDR3 DNA sequence: TGCGCCAGCAGCTTGGTACAGAGTGGCTATGGCTACACCTTC. Protein: CASSLVQSGYGYTF. The chain uses TRBV5-1 and TRBJ1-2; no definite D call. The CDR3 is 14 residues long. CDR1 is SGHRS and CDR2 is YFSETQ in the germline V gene. V was trimmed by 0 bases and J by 4 bases, leaving 10 bases between them.

The chain joins TRBV5-4 to TRBJ1-6; D remains ambiguous. V gave up 1 base and J gave up 4 bases, with 6 bases separating them. The CDR3 is 14 residues long. Germline CDR1 reads SGHNT; CDR2 reads YYREEE (reference sequence). CDR3: CASSLTVYNSPLHF. CDR3 sequence (DNA): TGTGCCAGCAGCTTGACAGTTTATAATTCACCCCTCCACTTT.

The J gene is TRBJ2-3, the V gene TRBV10-2, with 9 bases identical to TRBD2. The germline gives CDR1 WSHSY, CDR2 SAAADI. Germline trimming cut 1 base from V and 6 bases from J; bases unmatched to any gene: 11. The CDR3 consists of 17 residues. The CDR3 reads CASSEFPAGGLKDTQYF. In DNA, the CDR3 is TGCGCCAGCAGTGAGTTTCCCGCGGGGGGGCTTAAGGATACGCAGTATTTT.

The V call is TRBV9, the J call TRBJ2-3; TRBD2 might be the D (5 bases). The CDR3 contains 15 residues. Per germline, CDR1 SGDLS and CDR2 YYNGEE. V was trimmed by 0 bases and J by 3 bases, leaving 11 bases between them. CDR3 in amino acids: CASSVAGKETDTQYF. Written as DNA, the CDR3 is TGTGCCAGCAGCGTAGCCGGGAAGGAGACAGATACGCAGTATTTT.

This clone showed up just once. The chain uses TRBV4-1 and TRBJ1-2; no reliable D call. The ends were cut back, 1 base at V and 4 bases at J, with 7 bases in the middle. Germline CDR1 and CDR2: MGHRA and YSYEKL. The CDR3 length is 13 residues. The CDR3 loop reads CASSQAGLYGYTF. DNA of the CDR3: TGCGCCAGCAGCCAAGCAGGTCTCTATGGCTACACCTTC.

The V gene is TRBV5-6, the J gene TRBJ1-1; 8 bases line up with TRBD1. The V segment lost 1 base and the J segment 3 bases; nucleotides outside the gene matches: 5. The CDR3 is made up of 15 amino acids. Germline CDR1 and CDR2: SGHDT and YYEEEE. CDR3 protein: CASSLSRQGYTEAFF. The CDR3 nucleotides read TGTGCCAGCAGCTTGTCCCGACAGGGGTACACTGAAGCTTTCTTT. The full variable domain, in which reference TRBV5-6 and TRBJ1-1 provide the parts outside the CDR3, is DAGVTQSPTHLIKTRGQQVTLRCSPKSGHDTVSWYQQALGQGPQFIFQYYEEEERQRGNFPDRFSGHQFPNYSSELNVNALLLGDSALYLCASSLSRQGYTEAFFGQGTRLTVV.

The chain couples TRBV5-4 to TRBJ2-7, with a weak D call TRBD2 (7 bases). The CDR3 has 14 amino acids. Germline values: CDR1 SGHNT, CDR2 YYREEE (reference sequence). The ends were cut back, 0 bases at V and 2 bases at J, with 9 bases in the middle. The CDR3 DNA is TGTGCCAGCAGCTTGGGGGGGGGCCCCTACGAGCAGTACTTC. It is translated as CASSLGGGPYEQYF.

This clone was seen only once. The chain employs TRBV5-1 and TRBJ2-7, with D unresolved. The CDR3 runs to 13 residues. Germline values: CDR1 SGHRS, CDR2 YFSETQ. Trimming pared 6 bases from V and 0 bases from J, leaving 10 bases between. The CDR3 coding sequence is TGCGCCAGCAAGGAGACGGGCTCCTACGAGCAGTACTTC. It encodes CASKETGSYEQYF.

The rearrangement uses TRBV7-8 and TRBJ1-2; 8 bases are a match to TRBD1. Germline-derived CDR1 and CDR2 are SGHVS and FQNEAQ. The length of the CDR3 is 15 residues. With V trimmed by 5 bases and J by 4 bases, 9 bases remained unmatched. DNA for the CDR3: TGTGCCAGCAGCCACTCCGGACAGGGCTCCTATGGCTACACCTTC. It translates to CASSHSGQGSYGYTF.

The chain carries TRBV5-5 and TRBJ2-7, with 8 bases matching TRBD2. The V gene's germline CDR1 is SGHKS and CDR2 YYEKEE (reference sequence). The CDR3 consists of 15 residues. V shed 0 bases, J shed 4 bases, and the junction held 6 bases outside the gene matches. Here the CDR3 DNA reads TGTGCCAGCAGCTTGGGGGCGGGAGGAGGTTACGAGCAGTACTTC. Translation: CASSLGAGGGYEQYF.

The chain employs TRBV7-9 and TRBJ1-2; unclear D gene. This CDR3 has 13 amino acids. Germline V gene sequence: CDR1 SEHNR, CDR2 FQNEAQ (reference sequence). The V end was cut by 6 bases, the J end by 7 bases, with 15 bases between. CDR3 sequence reads: CASSYAGSSGYTF. CDR3 DNA: TGTGCCAGCAGTTATGCAGGAAGTAGTGGCTACACCTTC.

The J gene is TRBJ2-5, the V gene TRBV10-3; D might be TRBD2 (5 bases). Looked up from germline, CDR1 is ENHRY and CDR2 is SYGVKD. This CDR3 has 14 amino acids. The V gene lost 6 bases and the J gene lost 5 bases, with 16 bases spanning the gap. The CDR3 protein is CAISSRGPTETQYF. In nucleotides, the CDR3 is TGTGCCATCAGCTCCCGAGGGCCTACTGAGACCCAGTACTTC.

The sample holds a few counts of this clone. The V call is TRBV28, the J call TRBJ1-4; 7 bases match TRBD1. The V segment lost 4 bases and the J segment 1 base; nucleotides outside the gene matches: 12. Looked up from germline, CDR1 is MDHEN and CDR2 is SYDVKM. The CDR3 is 18 amino acids. DNA of the CDR3: TGTGCCAGCAGTTCAGAGACAGGGCCCCAAATAACTAATGAAAAACTGTTTTTT. This gives the protein CASSSETGPQITNEKLFF.